The 18 T cell receptor beta chains in this list originate from one sample, sequenced in a study of post-analysis software for immune sequencing data. Prepared TCR beta cDNA libraries contained unique molecular identifiers. TCRdb redid the calling of the PCR reads with MiXCR, one entry per CDR3 protein. Altogether about 760,000 distinct CDR3 sequences are present, around 27% being singletons, with the ten largest covering approximately 0.6%. The antigens these receptors bind are not known. Study observations and caveats: With TRBV5-6, TRBV5-1 and TRBV20-1 included, about five TRBV segments were more frequent in patients than in controls.

The sequenced sample was blood. The receptors derive from a girl between 5 and 17 years old with multiple sclerosis.

The V and J genes are TRBV9 and TRBJ2-1; maybe TRBD1 (5 bases). This CDR3 has 14 residues. Germline V gene sequence: CDR1 SGDLS, CDR2 YYNGEE. V lost 0 bases and J 13 bases, leaving 17 bases between the germline ends. The CDR3 sequence is CASSVGQIQETQFF. The CDR3 DNA follows: TGTGCCAGCAGCGTAGGACAGATACAAGAGACCCAGTTCTTC.

The rearrangement uses TRBV12-3 or TRBV12-4 and TRBJ2-1, with 7 bases fitting TRBD2. The trim removed 5 bases at V and 0 bases at J, leaving 4 bases unmatched. This CDR3 comprises 15 residues. CDR3 coding DNA: TGTGCCAGCAGTCGTAGGACTAGCTCCTACAATGAGCAGTTCTTC. Amino acid sequence: CASSRRTSSYNEQFF.

CDR3 sequence reads: CASSLGLAEGDTQYF. CDR3 DNA sequence: TGTGCCAGCAGTTTAGGGCTAGCGGAGGGAGATACGCAGTATTTT. The chain carries TRBV28 and TRBJ2-3, with TRBD2 identical over 7 bases. The V gene end was trimmed by 2 bases and the J gene end by 5 bases; junction bases not matched to a gene: 7. CDR3 size: 15 residues. Germline assignment: CDR1 MDHEN and CDR2 SYDVKM.

This clonotype was seen only a few times. The CDR3 spells CSVEAGIGYSYGYTF. CDR3 sequence (DNA): TGCAGCGTAGAGGCGGGAATAGGTTACTCCTATGGCTACACCTTC. The rearrangement uses TRBV29-1 and TRBJ1-2; D gene unclear. From germline, CDR1 is SQVTM and CDR2 ANQGSEA. The CDR3 totals 15 residues. Between the trimmed V and J ends, which lost 6 bases and 4 bases, there was a span of 21 bases.

The V and J genes are TRBV5-1 and TRBJ2-1, with 9 bases matching TRBD1. The trim removed 2 bases at V and 4 bases at J, leaving 7 bases unmatched. In germline, CDR1 is SGHRS, CDR2 YFSETQ. CDR3 length: 16 amino acids. The CDR3 reads CASSFYGQGRYNEQFF. CDR3 nucleotide sequence: TGCGCCAGCAGCTTTTATGGACAGGGGAGATACAATGAGCAGTTCTTC.

The chain has TRBV7-2 and TRBJ1-1; the D is unclear. CDR1 SGHTA and CDR2 FQGNSA come from the germline V gene. Trimming stripped 5 bases from V and 11 bases from J, with 9 bases between. CDR3 length equals 10 residues. CDR3 bases: TGTGCCAGCAGCCGTACTGGGGCTTTCTTT. It translates to CASSRTGAFF. The whole variable domain, filled in from reference TRBV7-2 and TRBJ1-1, reads GAGVSQSPSNKVTEKGKDVELRCDPISGHTALYWYRQSLGQGLEFLIYFQGNSAPDKSGLPSDRFSAERTGGSVSTLTIQRTQQEDSAVYLCASSRTGAFFGQGTRLTVV.

This clonotype was counted only a few times. This chain connects TRBV12-3 or TRBV12-4 to TRBJ2-5, with 10 bases lining up with TRBD2. CDR3 size: 15 residues. V lost 6 bases, J lost 5 bases, and 9 bases stayed unmatched. The CDR3 nucleotides read TGTGCCAGCAGATACAGCAGCGGGGGGGTTGAGACCCAGTACTTC. It translates to CASRYSSGGVETQYF.

The V gene is TRBV7-2, the J gene TRBJ2-1; a possible D gene is TRBD2 (5 bases). V was shortened by 5 bases and J by 7 bases, with 15 bases between the two germline ends. The V gene's germline CDR1 is SGHTA and CDR2 FQGNSA. The length of the CDR3 is 14 residues. CDR3 sequence: CASSLTKLVNEQFF. The CDR3 DNA is TGTGCCAGCAGCCTGACTAAATTGGTAAATGAGCAGTTCTTC.

This clonotype has a handful of counts. The rearrangement joins TRBV7-2 to TRBJ1-2, with D uncertain. CDR1 and CDR2 (germline): SGHTA, FQGNSA. V lost 0 bases and J 0 bases, leaving 8 bases between the germline ends. The CDR3 extends over 15 amino acids. The CDR3 sequence is CASSLAPATNYGYTF. CDR3 DNA sequence: TGTGCCAGCAGCTTAGCGCCGGCTACTAACTATGGCTACACCTTC. Using reference TRBV7-2 and TRBJ1-2 for the parts outside the CDR3, the full variable domain is GAGVSQSPSNKVTEKGKDVELRCDPISGHTALYWYRQSLGQGLEFLIYFQGNSAPDKSGLPSDRFSAERTGGSVSTLTIQRTQQEDSAVYLCASSLAPATNYGYTFGSGTRLTVV.

This clonotype was seen a few times. V and J are TRBV9 and TRBJ2-1, with D possibly being TRBD1 or TRBD2 (6 bases each). The V end was cut by 4 bases, the J end by 8 bases, with 19 bases between. CDR3 length: 15 residues. Germline CDR1 SGDLS, CDR2 YYNGEE. CDR3 sequence: CASSTKVTGGDEQFF. CDR3 DNA sequence: TGTGCCAGCAGCACAAAAGTGACAGGCGGGGATGAGCAGTTCTTC.

The chain links TRBV2 to TRBJ1-1; a possible D gene is TRBD1 (6 bases). CDR3 length: 13 amino acids. Germline V lookup: CDR1 SNHLY, CDR2 FYNNEI. V lost 6 bases to trimming and J lost 5 bases, with 13 bases between them. The CDR3 protein is CASRSGDRTEAFF. For the CDR3, the DNA is TGTGCCAGCAGATCAGGGGATCGGACTGAAGCTTTCTTT.

This sequence joins TRBV6-6 and TRBJ1-3; no firm D call. Germline V gene lookup returns CDR1 MNHNY and CDR2 SVGAGI (reference sequence). Trimming left V 7 bases short and J 4 bases short, with 8 bases between. CDR3 length equals 12 residues. The CDR3 loop is CASTHVGNTIYF. Here the CDR3 DNA reads TGTGCCAGCACTCACGTGGGAAACACCATATATTTT.

The CDR3 loop is CASSDLGLADNEQFF. CDR3 nucleotide sequence: TGTGCCAGCAGTGACTTGGGACTAGCGGACAATGAGCAGTTCTTC. The chain joins TRBV2 to TRBJ2-1; 11 bases line up with TRBD2. This CDR3 region has 15 residues. V shed 3 bases and J 5 bases; nucleotides not matched to a gene: 3. CDR1 and CDR2 (germline): SNHLY, FYNNEI. The whole variable domain, remainder taken from reference TRBV2 and TRBJ2-1, is EPEVTQTPSHQVTQMGQEVILRCVPISNHLYFYWYRQILGQKVEFLVSFYNNEISEKSEIFDDQFSVERPDGSNFTLKIRSTKLEDSAMYFCASSDLGLADNEQFFGPGTRLTVL.

V gene TRBV12-3 or TRBV12-4 combines with J gene TRBJ2-1; TRBD2 agrees at 8 bases. Losses at the gene ends were 5 bases for V and 6 bases for J; bases not matched to a gene: 6. The CDR3 is made up of 14 amino acids. The CDR3 region has the DNA TGTGCCAGCAGTATGGCGGGAGGTGGCAATGAGCAGTTCTTC. Its protein product is CASSMAGGGNEQFF.

This clonotype was counted at least ten times. This chain joins TRBV12-3 or TRBV12-4 and TRBJ2-3; D unresolved. The CDR3 sequence is 11 residues long. V lost 6 bases to trimming and J lost 2 bases, with 3 bases between them. The CDR3 here is CASRHTDTQYF. In DNA form, the CDR3 reads TGTGCCAGCAGACACACAGATACGCAGTATTTT.

This clonotype was detected a few times. This chain uses TRBV6-6 with TRBJ2-4; D might be TRBD1 or TRBD2, each matching 6 bases. This CDR3 is 13 amino acids long. Germline CDR1 reads MNHNY; CDR2 reads SVGAGI (reference sequence). V lost 6 bases and J 13 bases, leaving 19 bases between the germline ends. The CDR3 sequence: CASSLGGYKAQYF. CDR3 in DNA: TGTGCCAGCAGCCTAGGGGGGTACAAGGCGCAGTACTTC.

This clonotype was counted between two and nine times. The J gene is TRBJ2-7, the V gene TRBV15, with D uncertain. V shed 0 bases and J shed 6 bases, with 12 bases lying between them. The length of the CDR3 is 14 residues. Germline V gene data show CDR1 as LNHNV and CDR2 as YYDKDF (reference sequence). CDR3 coding DNA: TGTGCCACCAGCAGAGACCCAGTGACCTCCGAGCAGTACTTC. Translated, it gives CATSRDPVTSEQYF.

This clonotype was detected only a few times. The rearrangement links TRBV28 to TRBJ2-7; D possibly matches TRBD1 or TRBD2 (5 bases each). Trimming removed 8 bases at V and 2 bases at J, with 16 bases between. Germline V gives CDR1 MDHEN, CDR2 SYDVKM. The CDR3 spans 14 residues. CDR3 protein: CASEGRRPPYEQYF. Written as DNA, the CDR3 is TGTGCCAGCGAGGGACGGAGGCCCCCCTACGAGCAGTACTTC.